Given below is one T cell receptor beta chain in context. Its antigen is not known. This entry belongs to a study of T cell responses to AZD1222 COVID-19 vaccine. Findings and limits, study-wide: Receipt of two AZD1222 doses was followed by a rise in Spike-specific TCR breadth and depth. Clonal diversity may have been underestimated in mostly white British donors.

Sequencing was performed with immunoSEQ multiplex PCR; in TCRdb, only in-frame clones are kept and a portion is missing. The table shows around 150,000 clones, with roughly 92% occurring only once. This CDR3 spans 11 amino acids. V lost 6 bases and J 3 bases, leaving 6 bases between the germline ends. The germline V gene has CDR1 WNHNN and CDR2 SYGVQD (reference sequence). The chain is built from TRBV10-1 and TRBJ2-7, with D perhaps matching TRBD1 (5 bases). The source material was peripheral blood, sampled on day 0 of AZD1222 vaccination. The receptor's source is an adult in good health. The CDR3 nucleotides are TGCGCCAGCAGCGACAGCTACGAGCAGTACTTC. Protein sequence: CASSDSYEQYF.